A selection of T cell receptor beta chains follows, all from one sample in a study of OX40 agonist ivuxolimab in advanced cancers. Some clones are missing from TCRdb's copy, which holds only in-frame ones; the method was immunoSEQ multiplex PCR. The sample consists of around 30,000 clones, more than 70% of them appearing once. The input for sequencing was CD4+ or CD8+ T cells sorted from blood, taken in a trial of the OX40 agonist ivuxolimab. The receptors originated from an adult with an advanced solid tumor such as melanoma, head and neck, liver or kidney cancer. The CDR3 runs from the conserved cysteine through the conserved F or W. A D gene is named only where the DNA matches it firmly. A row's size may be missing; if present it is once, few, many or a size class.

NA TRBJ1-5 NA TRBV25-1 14 CASSESPTSQPQHF TGTGCCAGCAGTGAATCCCCTACCTCTCAGCCCCAGCATTTT
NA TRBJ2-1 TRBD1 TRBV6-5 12 CASSQGTGEQFF TGTGCCAGCAGCCAGGGGACAGGGGAGCAGTTCTTC
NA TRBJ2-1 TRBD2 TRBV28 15 CASSFRLAGDNEQFF TGTGCCAGCAGTTTTCGTCTAGCGGGAGACAATGAGCAGTTCTTC
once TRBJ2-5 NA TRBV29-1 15 CSVDDGEGPQETQYF TGCAGCGTTGACGACGGGGAAGGTCCTCAAGAGACCCAGTACTTC
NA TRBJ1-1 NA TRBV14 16 CASSQDSTGFFTEAFF TGTGCCAGCAGCCAAGATTCCACAGGGTTTTTCACTGAAGCTTTCTTT
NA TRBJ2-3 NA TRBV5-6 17 CASSLAKGGGRTDTQYF TGTGCCAGCAGCTTGGCCAAGGGGGGCGGGAGAACAGATACGCAGTATTTT
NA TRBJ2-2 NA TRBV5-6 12 CASSLLSGELFF TGTGCCAGCAGCTTGTTGTCCGGGGAGCTGTTTTTT
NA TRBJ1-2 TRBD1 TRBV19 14 CASSSQGGINGYTF TGTGCCAGTAGTTCCCAGGGGGGCATAAATGGCTACACCTTC
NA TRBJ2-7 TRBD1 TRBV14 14 CASSQGQGPYEQYF TGTGCCAGCAGCCAGGGACAGGGCCCATACGAGCAGTACTTC
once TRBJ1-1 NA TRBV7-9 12 CASSSGITEAFF TGTGCCAGCAGCTCGGGGATTACTGAAGCTTTCTTT
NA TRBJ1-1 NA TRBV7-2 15 CASSLVVGAGTEAFF TGTGCCAGCAGCTTAGTTGTAGGGGCGGGTACTGAAGCTTTCTTT
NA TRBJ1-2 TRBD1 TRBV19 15 CASSTQGAFGYGYTF TGTGCCAGTAGTACACAGGGGGCGTTTGGCTATGGCTACACCTTC
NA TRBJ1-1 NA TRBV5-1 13 CASSFTGNTEAFF TGCGCCAGCAGCTTCACAGGGAACACTGAAGCTTTCTTT
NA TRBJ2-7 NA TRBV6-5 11 CASSQSGEQYF TGTGCCAGCAGTCAATCCGGGGAGCAGTACTTC
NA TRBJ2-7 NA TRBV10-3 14 CAIRGTDETYEQYF TGTGCCATCAGGGGGACGGATGAAACCTACGAGCAGTACTTC
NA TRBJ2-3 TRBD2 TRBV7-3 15 CASSEISGGADTQYF TGTGCCAGCAGCGAAATTAGCGGGGGTGCAGATACGCAGTATTTT
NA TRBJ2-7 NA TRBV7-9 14 CASSLSPIAYEQYF TGTGCCAGCAGCTTAAGCCCCATAGCCTACGAGCAGTACTTC
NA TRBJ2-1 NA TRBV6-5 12 CASSLVGNEQFF TGTGCCAGCAGCTTAGTGGGGAATGAGCAGTTCTTC
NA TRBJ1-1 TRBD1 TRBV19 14 CASSPGTGNTEAFF TGTGCCAGTTCCCCCGGGACAGGGAACACTGAAGCTTTCTTT
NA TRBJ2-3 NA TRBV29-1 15 CSVEPGLRSTDTQYF TGCAGCGTTGAACCAGGACTCCGGAGCACAGATACGCAGTATTTT
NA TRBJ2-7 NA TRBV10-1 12 CASSESGNEQYF TGCGCCAGCAGTGAGTCCGGTAACGAGCAGTACTTC
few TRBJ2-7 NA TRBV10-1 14 CASSESSSTYEQYF TGCGCCAGCAGTGAATCCAGTTCAACCTACGAGCAGTACTTC
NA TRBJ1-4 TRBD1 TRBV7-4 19 CASSSWVQGKVGYNEKLFF TGTGCCAGCAGCTCATGGGTACAGGGGAAGGTCGGATATAATGAAAAACTGTTTTTT
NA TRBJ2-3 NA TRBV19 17 CASSIDATGTSTDTQYF TGTGCCAGTAGTATAGACGCCACCGGGACTAGCACAGATACGCAGTATTTT
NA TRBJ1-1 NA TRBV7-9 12 CASSPAGDEAFF TGTGCCAGCAGCCCTGCAGGGGATGAAGCTTTCTTT
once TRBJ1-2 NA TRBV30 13 CAWDLGAVEGYTF TGTGCCTGGGACCTTGGGGCGGTCGAGGGCTACACCTTC
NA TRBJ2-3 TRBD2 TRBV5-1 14 CASSFSGGADTQYF TGCGCCAGCAGCTTTAGCGGGGGCGCAGATACGCAGTATTTT
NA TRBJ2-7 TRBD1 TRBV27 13 CASRAGQGYEQYF TGTGCCAGCAGAGCAGGACAGGGCTACGAGCAGTACTTC
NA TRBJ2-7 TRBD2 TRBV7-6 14 CASSLMAGGDEQYF TGTGCCAGCAGCTTAATGGCGGGAGGGGACGAGCAGTACTTC
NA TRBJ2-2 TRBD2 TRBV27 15 CASRLSGGDTGELFF TGTGCCAGCAGACTCTCTGGGGGGGACACCGGGGAGCTGTTTTTT
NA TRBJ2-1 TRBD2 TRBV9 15 CASSVDGGGAIEQFF TGTGCCAGCAGCGTGGACGGCGGGGGGGCCATAGAGCAGTTCTTC
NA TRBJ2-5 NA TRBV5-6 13 CASSAAGWETQYF TGTGCCAGCTCCGCCGCGGGCTGGGAGACCCAGTACTTC
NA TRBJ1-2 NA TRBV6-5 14 CASSGTASNYGYTF TGTGCCAGCAGTGGAACAGCTTCAAACTATGGCTACACCTTC
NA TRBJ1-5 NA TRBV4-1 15 CASSQDWNSNQPQHF TGCGCCAGCAGCCAAGATTGGAATAGCAATCAGCCCCAGCATTTT
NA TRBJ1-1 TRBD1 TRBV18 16 CASSPPPGGLGTEAFF TGTGCCAGCTCACCACCACCAGGGGGTCTGGGCACTGAAGCTTTCTTT
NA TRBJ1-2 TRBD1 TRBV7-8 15 CASSPDGQGGLGYTF TGTGCCAGCAGCCCAGATGGACAGGGCGGACTTGGCTACACCTTC
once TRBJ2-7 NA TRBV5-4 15 CASSLAAGESYEQYF TGTGCCAGCAGCTTGGCGGCAGGAGAGTCCTACGAGCAGTACTTC
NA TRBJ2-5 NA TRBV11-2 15 CASSSPLTGGETQYF TGTGCCAGCAGCTCGCCACTGACAGGCGGAGAGACCCAGTACTTC
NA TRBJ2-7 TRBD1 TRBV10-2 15 CASSDRTGSSYEQYF TGCGCCAGCAGTGACAGGACAGGGAGCTCCTACGAGCAGTACTTC
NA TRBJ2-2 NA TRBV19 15 CASTWTTPGTGELFF TGTGCCAGTACTTGGACCACTCCGGGGACCGGGGAGCTGTTTTTT
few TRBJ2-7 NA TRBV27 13 CASSPDPPYEQYF TGTGCCAGCAGCCCCGATCCTCCCTACGAGCAGTACTTC
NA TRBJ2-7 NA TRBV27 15 CASSSGAGYPYEQYF TGTGCCAGCAGTTCTGGGGCAGGGTATCCCTACGAGCAGTACTTC
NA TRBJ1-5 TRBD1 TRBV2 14 CASSVGTGNQPQHF TGTGCCAGCAGTGTCGGGACAGGGAATCAGCCCCAGCATTTT
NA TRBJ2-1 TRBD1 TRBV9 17 CASSVEAPGTGENEQFF TGTGCCAGCAGCGTAGAAGCCCCGGGGACAGGGGAGAATGAGCAGTTCTTC
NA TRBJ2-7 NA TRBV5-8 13 CASSLGLTYEQYF TGTGCCAGCAGCTTGGGGCTTACCTACGAGCAGTACTTC
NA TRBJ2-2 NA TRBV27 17 CASSPWDRTINTGELFF TGTGCCAGCAGTCCCTGGGACCGGACGATAAACACCGGGGAGCTGTTTTTT
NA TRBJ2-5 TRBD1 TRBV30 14 CAWSAGQGVETQYF TGTGCCTGGTCTGCGGGACAGGGAGTAGAGACCCAGTACTTC
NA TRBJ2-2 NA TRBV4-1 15 CASSPIKQMAGELFF TGCGCCAGCAGCCCGATAAAGCAGATGGCCGGGGAGCTGTTTTTT
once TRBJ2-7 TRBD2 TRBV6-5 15 CASSYSERGGNEQYF TGTGCCAGCAGTTACTCGGAGCGGGGGGGCAACGAGCAGTACTTC
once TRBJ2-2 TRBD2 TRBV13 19 CASSGTGTSGGANTGELFF TGTGCCAGCAGCGGGACCGGGACTAGCGGGGGAGCGAACACCGGGGAGCTGTTTTTT
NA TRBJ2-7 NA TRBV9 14 CASSGWDTPYEQYF TGTGCCAGCAGCGGATGGGACACCCCCTACGAGCAGTACTTC
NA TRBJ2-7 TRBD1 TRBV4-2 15 CASSTPTGGPYEQYF TGTGCCAGCAGCACCCCGACAGGGGGCCCCTACGAGCAGTACTTC
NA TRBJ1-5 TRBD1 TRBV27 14 CASSFGTGNQPQHF TGTGCCAGCAGTTTTGGGACAGGAAATCAGCCCCAGCATTTT
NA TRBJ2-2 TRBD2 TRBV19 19 CASSIRGLAGPLVTGELFF TGTGCCAGTAGTATAAGGGGACTAGCGGGGCCACTGGTCACCGGGGAGCTGTTTTTT
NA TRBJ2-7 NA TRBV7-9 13 CASSLPESYEQYF TGTGCCAGCAGCTTACCGGAATCCTACGAGCAGTACTTC
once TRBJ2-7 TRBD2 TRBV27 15 CASSPIAGDAYEQYF TGTGCCAGCAGTCCAATAGCGGGGGACGCCTACGAGCAGTACTTC
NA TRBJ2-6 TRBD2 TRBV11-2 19 CASSLGRTSGSPGANVLTF TGTGCCAGCAGCTTAGGCAGGACTAGCGGGAGCCCCGGGGCCAACGTCCTGACTTTC
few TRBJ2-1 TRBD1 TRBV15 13 CAISDRARNEQFF TGTGCCATTTCGGACAGGGCACGCAATGAGCAGTTCTTC
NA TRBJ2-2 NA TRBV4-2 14 CASSQEVNTGELFF TGTGCCAGCAGCCAAGAAGTGAACACCGGGGAGCTGTTTTTT